This entry is about one T cell receptor beta chain. V was pared by 0 bases and J by 8 bases, with 14 bases between. Per germline, CDR1 SGHRS and CDR2 YFSETQ. The CDR3 has 14 residues. Profiling relied on immunoSEQ multiplex PCR, and the TCRdb table lists in-frame clones only, not all of them. The data contain 85,000 to 90,000 clones, 90% of them singletons. This record comes from a study of T cell responses to AZD1222 COVID-19 vaccine. The rearrangement uses TRBV5-1 and TRBJ1-2; D unresolved. The sequencing here drew on peripheral blood, taken on day 0 of AZD1222 vaccination. The receptor comes from an adult in good health. This chain's CDR3 is CASSLVDGMGGYTF. The CDR3 nucleotides read TGCGCCAGCAGCTTGGTTGACGGAATGGGAGGCTACACCTTC.